A single sample gave rise to the 27 T cell receptor beta chains below, sequenced in a study of cytomegalovirus exposure and HLA in healthy donors. 13 Jbeta primers and 60 Vbeta primers were used for the PCR. Produced via immunoSEQ multiplex PCR; TCRdb's table is partial and in-frame only. The sample lists 150,000 to 200,000 clones; approximately 71% were seen once. Sequencing was done on a sample of PBMCs. These receptors all come from a woman aged 40 to 50 in good health and CMV-seropositive.

This clone was seen once. V gene TRBV15 combines with J gene TRBJ1-2; tentative D call: TRBD1 (6 bases). The CDR3 length is 14 residues. V lost 1 base and J 8 bases, leaving 14 bases between the germline ends. Germline CDR1 is LNHNV and CDR2 is YYDKDF (reference sequence). CDR3 sequence (DNA): TGTGCCACCAGCAGAGCCGGACAGCCGAAGGGCTACACCTTC. Residues: CATSRAGQPKGYTF. The full variable domain, in which reference TRBV15 and TRBJ1-2 provide the parts outside the CDR3, is DAMVIQNPRYQVTQFGKPVTLSCSQTLNHNVMYWYQQKSSQAPKLLFHYYDKDFNNEADTPDNFQSRRPNTSFCFLDIRSPGLGDTAMYLCATSRAGQPKGYTFGSGTRLTVV.

V gene TRBV28 combines with J gene TRBJ2-7, with 11 bases that match TRBD2. The CDR3 totals 16 residues. V was clipped by 5 bases and J by 0 bases; unmatched bases: 6. Germline lookup yields CDR1 MDHEN and CDR2 SYDVKM. CDR3 bases: TGTGCCAGCAGTAAGGAGGGGACTAGCGGCTCCTACGAGCAGTACTTC. Protein sequence: CASSKEGTSGSYEQYF. The entire variable domain, with the rest obtained from reference TRBV28 and TRBJ2-7, is as follows: DVKVTQSSRYLVKRTGEKVFLECVQDMDHENMFWYRQDPGLGLRLIYFSYDVKMKEKGDIPEGYSVSREKKERFSLILESASTNQTSMYLCASSKEGTSGSYEQYFGPGTRLTVT.

The gene calls are TRBV28 and TRBJ2-3; 11 bases match TRBD2. The CDR3 covers 15 residues. Germline V gene data show CDR1 as MDHEN and CDR2 as SYDVKM. The V and J ends lost 4 bases and 4 bases, in that order; junction bases with no gene match: 4. CDR3 sequence reads: CASSSRTSGSDTQYF. The DNA for the CDR3 is TGTGCCAGCAGTTCCCGGACTAGCGGGTCAGATACGCAGTATTTT.

The chain links TRBV11-2 to TRBJ1-3; D gene unclear. V dropped 5 bases and J dropped 4 bases, with 15 bases sitting between them. The CDR3 length is 15 residues. Germline loops: CDR1 SGHAT, CDR2 FQNNGV. This CDR3 reads CASSTSGMAGNTIYF. The CDR3 DNA follows: TGTGCCAGCAGCACCAGTGGCATGGCAGGAAACACCATATATTTT.

This chain connects TRBV19 to TRBJ1-2, with D perhaps matching TRBD1 (5 bases). The CDR3 loop spans 15 amino acids. Trimming took 3 bases from V and 7 from J, leaving 18 bases between them. From germline, CDR1 is LNHDA and CDR2 SQIVND (reference sequence). The CDR3 bases are TGTGCCAGTAGTATGGAACACACAGGTGGACCTGGCTACACCTTC. Protein: CASSMEHTGGPGYTF.

The rearrangement uses TRBV11-1 and TRBJ2-7; the D gene is possibly TRBD1 (6 bases). Germline V gene sequence: CDR1 SGHAT, CDR2 FQDESV (reference sequence). This CDR3 region has 15 residues. The V end was cut by 4 bases, the J end by 5 bases, with 18 bases between. The CDR3 protein is CASSSNRQGLHEQYF. CDR3 DNA: TGTGCCAGCAGCTCTAACCGCCAGGGGTTGCACGAGCAGTACTTC.

V and J are TRBV2 and TRBJ2-3; 10 nucleotides agree with TRBD2. CDR3 size: 17 residues. The germline V gene has CDR1 SNHLY and CDR2 FYNNEI. V shed 1 base, J shed 7 bases, and the junction held 11 bases outside the gene matches. This chain's CDR3 is CASSEGLLAGGRYTQYF. CDR3 DNA sequence: TGTGCCAGCAGTGAAGGATTGTTAGCGGGAGGTCGGTATACGCAGTATTTT. Based on the CDR3 plus reference TRBV2 and TRBJ2-3, the full variable domain is EPEVTQTPSHQVTQMGQEVILRCVPISNHLYFYWYRQILGQKVEFLVSFYNNEISEKSEIFDDQFSVERPDGSNFTLKIRSTKLEDSAMYFCASSEGLLAGGRYTQYFGPGTRLTVL.

This clone was recorded once. The rearrangement uses TRBV6-1 and TRBJ2-3; a weak D match, TRBD1 (5 bases). Per germline, CDR1 MNHNS and CDR2 SASEGT. The CDR3 has 15 amino acids. V lost 5 bases and J lost 2, with 14 bases in between. In nucleotides, the CDR3 is TGTGCCAGCAGTCTAGTACCAGGGAACACAGATACGCAGTATTTT. As protein: CASSLVPGNTDTQYF.

This clone was recorded only once. The chain employs TRBV7-2 and TRBJ2-3; 9 bases line up with TRBD2. The germline gives CDR1 SGHTA, CDR2 FQGNSA. V shed 3 bases and J 6 bases; nucleotides not matched to a gene: 1. The CDR3 has 13 residues. DNA for the CDR3: TGTGCCAGCAGCTTGACTAGCGGTGATACGCAGTATTTT. Protein sequence: CASSLTSGDTQYF.

This CDR3 is CASRGLSGNTIYF. CDR3 in DNA: TGTGCCAGCAGGGGACTCTCTGGAAACACCATATATTTT. This chain uses TRBV2 with TRBJ1-3; D perhaps matches TRBD1 (5 bases). Germline V gene sequence: CDR1 SNHLY, CDR2 FYNNEI. The CDR3 totals 13 residues. V dropped 6 bases and J dropped 0 bases, with 6 bases sitting between them.

The chain has TRBV11-1 and TRBJ2-7, with 14 bases lining up with TRBD2. CDR3 length: 19 amino acids. J was trimmed by 3 bases and V by 5 bases; bases with no gene match: 15. CDR1 and CDR2 from the germline V gene are SGHAT and FQDESV (reference sequence). The CDR3 spells CASSEPRLAGGRGYYEQYF. The CDR3 DNA follows: TGTGCCAGCAGCGAACCCCGACTAGCGGGAGGGCGAGGTTACTACGAGCAGTACTTC. The full variable domain, with the rest looked up from reference TRBV11-1 and TRBJ2-7, is EAEVAQSPRYKITEKSQAVAFWCDPISGHATLYWYRQILGQGPELLVQFQDESVVDDSQLPKDRFSAERLKGVDSTLKIQPAELGDSAMYLCASSEPRLAGGRGYYEQYFGPGTRLTVT.

The rearrangement joins TRBV4-1 to TRBJ2-7, with a weak D call TRBD2 (6 bases). Germline V CDR1 and CDR2: MGHRA, YSYEKL. V was trimmed by 0 bases and J by 4 bases, leaving 16 bases between them. The CDR3 is made up of 16 amino acids. CDR3: CASSQDFGTALYEQYF. CDR3 sequence (DNA): TGCGCCAGCAGCCAAGATTTCGGGACTGCACTATACGAGCAGTACTTC.

The CDR3 is CAISESAGTSNEKLFF. CDR3 in DNA: TGTGCCATCAGTGAGTCGGCCGGGACAAGTAATGAAAAACTGTTTTTT. This chain links TRBV10-3 with TRBJ1-4; TRBD1 is a possible D gene (6 bases). The CDR3 runs to 16 residues. Trimming took 0 bases from V and 4 from J, leaving 12 bases between them. CDR1 is ENHRY and CDR2 is SYGVKD in the germline V gene.

The chain carries TRBV19 and TRBJ2-7, with a possible D match to TRBD2 (6 bases). In germline, CDR1 is LNHDA, CDR2 SQIVND (reference sequence). The ends were cut back, 5 bases at V and 3 bases at J, with 14 bases in the middle. The CDR3 runs 14 residues. The CDR3 region is CASSLREFGYEQYF. The DNA of the CDR3 is TGTGCCAGTAGTCTTCGGGAGTTCGGCTACGAGCAGTACTTC. Looking up the rest from reference TRBV19 and TRBJ2-7 gives the full variable domain: DGGITQSPKYLFRKEGQNVTLSCEQNLNHDAMYWYRQDPGQGLRLIYYSQIVNDFQKGDIAEGYSVSREKKESFPLTVTSAQKNPTAFYLCASSLREFGYEQYFGPGTRLTVT.

CDR3 sequence: CASNPGGPDTQYF. CDR3 bases: TGTGCCAGTAACCCAGGGGGACCAGATACGCAGTATTTT. The chain employs TRBV19 and TRBJ2-3, with 7 bases identical to TRBD1. This CDR3 has 13 amino acids. Germline values: CDR1 LNHDA, CDR2 SQIVND (reference sequence). V gave up 7 bases and J gave up 4 bases; unmatched junction bases: 5.

The chain is built from TRBV5-1 and TRBJ1-4; 8 positions match TRBD1. The J segment lost 6 bases and the V segment lost 0 bases, leaving 4 bases of the junction unmatched. CDR3 length: 15 amino acids. Germline CDR1 reads SGHRS; CDR2 reads YFSETQ. This CDR3 reads CASSLDRGDDEKLFF. In DNA, the CDR3 is TGCGCCAGCAGCTTGGACAGGGGGGATGATGAAAAACTGTTTTTT.

This chain joins TRBV10-3 and TRBJ2-1; 10 bases match TRBD1. J gave up 4 bases and V 8 bases, and 11 bases lay outside the gene matches. The CDR3 spans 16 residues. Germline CDR1 is ENHRY and CDR2 is SYGVKD. DNA for the CDR3: TGTGCCATCGGGACAGGGGACGCCGCCTTGTACAATGAGCAGTTCTTC. This codes for CAIGTGDAALYNEQFF.

On this clone: Other DNA sequences in the same sample also yield this CDR3. The chain is built from TRBV28 and TRBJ2-2; no definite D call. The V and J ends lost 6 bases and 2 bases respectively, with 4 bases between them. Germline CDR1 and CDR2: MDHEN and SYDVKM. The CDR3 totals 12 residues. CDR3 nucleotides: TGTGCCAGCAGCCTCAACACCGGGGAGCTGTTTTTT. Its protein product is CASSLNTGELFF.

The chain carries TRBV30 and TRBJ1-4; no definite D call. The V gene lost 0 bases and the J gene lost 7 bases, with 9 bases spanning the gap. Germline CDR1 reads GTSNPN; CDR2 reads SVGIG (reference sequence). This CDR3 comprises 13 residues. The CDR3 nucleotides are TGTGCCTGGAGTGTGGGCGGGTTTGAAAAACTGTTTTTT. This sequence encodes CAWSVGGFEKLFF. The full variable domain, with the rest looked up from reference TRBV30 and TRBJ1-4, is SQTIHQWPATLVQPVGSPLSLECTVEGTSNPNLYWYRQAAGRGLQLLFYSVGIGQISSEVPQNLSASRPQDRQFILSSKKLLLSDSGFYLCAWSVGGFEKLFFGSGTQLSVL.

V gene TRBV18 combines with J gene TRBJ2-7, with TRBD2 matching over 8 bases. J gave up 4 bases and V 8 bases, and 13 bases lay outside the gene matches. Germline CDR1 reads KGHSH; CDR2 reads LQKENI. The CDR3 is made up of 15 amino acids. CDR3 region: CASSPRTSSLYEQYF. The CDR3 bases are TGTGCCAGCAGTCCCCGGACTAGCAGCCTATACGAGCAGTACTTC.

This clone appeared a single time. The rearrangement links TRBV27 to TRBJ1-1; D remains ambiguous. The CDR3 spans 15 residues. Trimming took 4 bases from V and 1 from J, leaving 13 bases between them. Germline V gives CDR1 MNHEY, CDR2 SMNVEV (reference sequence). CDR3 DNA: TGTGCCAGCAGTTCACCCGGACTGGGGAACACTGAAGCTTTCTTT. It yields the protein CASSSPGLGNTEAFF.

V and J are TRBV5-8 and TRBJ2-7, with 14 nucleotides matching TRBD2. CDR1 and CDR2 (germline): SGHTS, YDEGEE. V was clipped by 5 bases and J by 1 base; unmatched bases: 17. The CDR3 has 20 amino acids. CDR3 sequence reads: CASRPTPGTSGSANSYEQYF. In DNA form, the CDR3 reads TGTGCCAGCAGACCTACTCCCGGGACTAGCGGGAGTGCGAATTCCTACGAGCAGTACTTC.

The V gene is TRBV2, the J gene TRBJ2-7; D is uncertain. The CDR3 is made up of 12 amino acids. V lost 0 bases to trimming and J lost 9 bases, with 9 bases between them. The germline CDR1 and CDR2 sequences are SNHLY and FYNNEI. In DNA, the CDR3 is TGTGCCAGCAGTGAAGCGCCAGCAGGGCAGTACTTC. It codes for CASSEAPAGQYF.

This chain connects TRBV29-1 to TRBJ1-5; possibly TRBD1 for D (6 bases). The CDR3 runs 14 residues. Trimming removed 6 bases from V and 0 bases from J, with 12 bases in between. Germline CDR1 SQVTM, CDR2 ANQGSEA. The CDR3 DNA reads as TGCAGCGTAATAACAGGGTATAGCAATCAGCCCCAGCATTTT. This sequence encodes CSVITGYSNQPQHF.

The rearrangement joins TRBV28 to TRBJ1-1; no definite D call. The V gene lost 6 bases and the J gene lost 6 bases, with 14 bases spanning the gap. CDR1 is MDHEN and CDR2 is SYDVKM in the germline V gene. The CDR3 loop spans 13 amino acids. The CDR3 is CASREGRIAEAFF. DNA for the CDR3: TGTGCCAGCAGGGAAGGGAGAATCGCTGAAGCTTTCTTT.

The chain links TRBV28 to TRBJ1-6; D may be TRBD1 (5 bases). The V gene's germline CDR1 is MDHEN and CDR2 SYDVKM. V lost 1 base to trimming and J lost 9 bases, with 13 bases between them. This CDR3 comprises 15 residues. The CDR3 spells CASSLSGGAGSPLHF. The DNA for the CDR3 is TGTGCCAGCAGTTTATCGGGGGGAGCAGGTTCACCCCTCCACTTT. Based on the CDR3 plus reference TRBV28 and TRBJ1-6, the full variable domain is DVKVTQSSRYLVKRTGEKVFLECVQDMDHENMFWYRQDPGLGLRLIYFSYDVKMKEKGDIPEGYSVSREKKERFSLILESASTNQTSMYLCASSLSGGAGSPLHFGNGTRLTVT.

V gene TRBV29-1 combines with J gene TRBJ2-1; 14 bases agree with TRBD2. Germline values: CDR1 SQVTM, CDR2 ANQGSEA. The ends lost 5 bases at V and 6 bases at J; junction bases unmatched: 9. The CDR3 sequence is 16 residues long. The CDR3 is CSVYRQGTSGSNEQFF. CDR3 bases: TGCAGCGTTTATCGACAGGGGACTAGCGGGAGCAATGAGCAGTTCTTC.